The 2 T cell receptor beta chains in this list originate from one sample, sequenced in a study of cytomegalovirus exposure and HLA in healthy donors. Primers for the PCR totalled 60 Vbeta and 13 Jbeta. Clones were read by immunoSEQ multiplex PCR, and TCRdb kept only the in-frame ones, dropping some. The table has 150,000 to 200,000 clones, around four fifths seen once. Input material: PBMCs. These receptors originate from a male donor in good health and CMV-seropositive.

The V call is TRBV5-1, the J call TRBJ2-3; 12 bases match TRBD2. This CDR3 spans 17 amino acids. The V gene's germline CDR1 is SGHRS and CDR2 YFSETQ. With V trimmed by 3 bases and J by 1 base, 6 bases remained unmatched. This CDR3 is CASSSIPSGGGTDTQYF. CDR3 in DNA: TGCGCCAGCAGCTCTATTCCTAGCGGGGGGGGCACAGATACGCAGTATTTT.

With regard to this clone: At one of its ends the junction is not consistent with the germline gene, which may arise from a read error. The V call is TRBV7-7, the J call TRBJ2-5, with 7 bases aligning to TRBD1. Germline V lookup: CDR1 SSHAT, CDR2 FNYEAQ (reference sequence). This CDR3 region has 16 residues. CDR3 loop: CASSFGTAVGKGTQYF. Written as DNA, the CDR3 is TGTGCTAGCAGCTTTGGGACAGCCGTGGGGAAGGGGACCCAGTACTTC.